This T cell receptor (beta chain) appears in the sequencing data of a study of identical twins. Study-level points and caveats: Among monozygotic twins, out-of-frame TCR alpha sharing exceeded what models predicted. Zero-insertion results could be subject to partial confounding by invariant MAIT and iNKT cells.

About this clonotype itself: What it binds is not known.

Template switching introduced a universal primer site, and the cDNA bore unique molecular identifiers. Using its own MiXCR run on the 5' RACE reads, TCRdb lists one record per CDR3 protein. The sample has 750,000 to 950,000 distinct CDR3 sequences, approximately 13% seen once. Germline CDR1 reads DFQATT; CDR2 reads SNEGSKA (reference sequence). This CDR3 region has 15 residues. V was clipped by 1 base and J by 2 bases; unmatched bases: 6. These data also formed part of another study, on yellow fever vaccine responses in identical twins.

J is TRBJ2-3 and V is TRBV20-1, with TRBD2 identical over 7 bases. Material: PBMCs. This sequence originates from a woman under 30 in good health. For the CDR3, the DNA is TGCAGTGCTAGAGTAGCGGGTGGTATCACAGATACGCAGTATTTT. It translates to CSARVAGGITDTQYF.